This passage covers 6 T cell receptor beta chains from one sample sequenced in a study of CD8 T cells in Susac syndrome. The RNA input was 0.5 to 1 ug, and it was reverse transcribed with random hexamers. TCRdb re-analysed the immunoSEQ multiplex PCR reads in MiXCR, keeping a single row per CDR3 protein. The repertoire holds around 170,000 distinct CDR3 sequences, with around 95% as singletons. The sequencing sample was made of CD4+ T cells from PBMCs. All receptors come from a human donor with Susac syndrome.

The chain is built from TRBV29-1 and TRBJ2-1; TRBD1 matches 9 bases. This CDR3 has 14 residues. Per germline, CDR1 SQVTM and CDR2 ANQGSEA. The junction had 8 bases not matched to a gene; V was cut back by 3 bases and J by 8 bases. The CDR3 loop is CSVEYGTGLDEQFF. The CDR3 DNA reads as TGCAGCGTTGAGTACGGGACAGGGCTTGATGAGCAGTTCTTC.

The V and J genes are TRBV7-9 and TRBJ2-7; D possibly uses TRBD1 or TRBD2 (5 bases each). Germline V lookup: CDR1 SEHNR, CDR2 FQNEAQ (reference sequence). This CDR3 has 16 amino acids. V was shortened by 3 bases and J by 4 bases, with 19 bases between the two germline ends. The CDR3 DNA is TGTGCCAGCAGCTTTAACTGGGGACGGGGAACTTACGAGCAGTACTTC. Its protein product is CASSFNWGRGTYEQYF.

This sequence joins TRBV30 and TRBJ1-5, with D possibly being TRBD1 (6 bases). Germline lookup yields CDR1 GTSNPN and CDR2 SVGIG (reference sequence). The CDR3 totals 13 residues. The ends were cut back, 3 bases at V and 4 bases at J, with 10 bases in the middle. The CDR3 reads CAWRGGRNQPQHF. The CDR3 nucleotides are TGTGCCTGGAGAGGGGGGCGGAATCAGCCCCAGCATTTT. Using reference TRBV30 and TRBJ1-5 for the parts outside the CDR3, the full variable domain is SQTIHQWPATLVQPVGSPLSLECTVEGTSNPNLYWYRQAAGRGLQLLFYSVGIGQISSEVPQNLSASRPQDRQFILSSKKLLLSDSGFYLCAWRGGRNQPQHFGDGTRLSIL.

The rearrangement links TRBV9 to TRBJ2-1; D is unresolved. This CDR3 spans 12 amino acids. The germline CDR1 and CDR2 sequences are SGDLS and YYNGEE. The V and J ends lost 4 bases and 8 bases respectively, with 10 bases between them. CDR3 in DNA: TGTGCCAGCAGCCCCCAGCTGGATGAGCAGTTCTTC. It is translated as CASSPQLDEQFF.

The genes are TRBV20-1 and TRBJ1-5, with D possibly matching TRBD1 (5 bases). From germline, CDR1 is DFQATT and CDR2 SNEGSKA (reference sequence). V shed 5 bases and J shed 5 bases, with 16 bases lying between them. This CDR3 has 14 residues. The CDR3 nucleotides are TGCAGTGCTGCGGGGGGAAGGGTGGATCAGCCCCAGCATTTT. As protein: CSAAGGRVDQPQHF.

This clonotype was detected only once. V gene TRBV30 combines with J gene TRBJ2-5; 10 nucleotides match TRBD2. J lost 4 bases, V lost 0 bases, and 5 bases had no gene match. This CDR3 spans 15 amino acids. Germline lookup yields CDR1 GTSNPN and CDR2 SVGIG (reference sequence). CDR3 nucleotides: TGTGCCTGGAGTGTACGAGCGGGGGGGCGAGAGACCCAGTACTTC. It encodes CAWSVRAGGRETQYF.